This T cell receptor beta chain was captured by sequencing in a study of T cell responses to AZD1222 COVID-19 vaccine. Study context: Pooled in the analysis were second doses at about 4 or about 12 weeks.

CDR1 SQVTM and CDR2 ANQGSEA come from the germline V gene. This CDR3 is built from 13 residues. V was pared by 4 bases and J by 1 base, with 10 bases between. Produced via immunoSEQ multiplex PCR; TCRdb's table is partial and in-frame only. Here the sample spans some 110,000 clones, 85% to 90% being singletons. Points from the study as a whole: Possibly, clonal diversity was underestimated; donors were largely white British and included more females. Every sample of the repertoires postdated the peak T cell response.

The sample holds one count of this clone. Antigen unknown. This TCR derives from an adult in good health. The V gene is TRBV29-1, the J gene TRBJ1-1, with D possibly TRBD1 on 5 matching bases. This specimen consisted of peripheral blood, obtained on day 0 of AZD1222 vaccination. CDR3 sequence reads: CSVVQGANTEAFF. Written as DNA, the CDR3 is TGCAGCGTTGTGCAAGGGGCGAACACTGAAGCTTTCTTT. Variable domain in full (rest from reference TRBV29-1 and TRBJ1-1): SAVISQKPSRDICQRGTSLTIQCQVDSQVTMMFWYRQQPGQSLTLIATANQGSEATYESGFVIDKFPISRPNLTFSTLTVSNMSPEDSSIYLCSVVQGANTEAFFGQGTRLTVV.